The 26 T cell receptor beta chains given below trace back to one sample, sequenced in a study of blood T cell repertoires in COVID-19. Method: immunoSEQ multiplex PCR; TCRdb's copy keeps in-frame clones and lacks some. In the table there are more than 200,000 clones, more than 75% of which are singletons. The specimen sequenced was peripheral blood. These receptors all come from a woman aged 80 or over with COVID-19, enrolled during active disease.

This rearrangement joins TRBV6-2 or TRBV6-3 to TRBJ1-5; no clear D. The CDR3 spans 14 residues. Trimming left V 6 bases short and J 3 bases short, with 12 bases between. CDR1 MNHEY and CDR2 SVGEGT come from the germline V gene. The CDR3 reads CASSPGLYNQPQHF. The CDR3 nucleotides read TGTGCCAGCAGCCCTGGACTCTACAATCAGCCCCAGCATTTT.

V gene TRBV7-2 combines with J gene TRBJ1-2; the D is unclear. Trimming shortened V by 3 bases and J by 7 bases, and 12 bases separated the two germline ends. The CDR3 extends over 13 amino acids. CDR1 is SGHTA and CDR2 is FQGNSA in the germline V gene. CDR3 nucleotides: TGTGCCAGCAGCTTGGCGGGCCTTTCTGGCTACACCTTC. Its translation is CASSLAGLSGYTF.

The CDR3 region has the DNA TGTGCCAGCAGATCGACTCCGGGGTTTGGCTACACCTTC. Encoded protein: CASRSTPGFGYTF. This chain links TRBV6-4 with TRBJ1-2; the D is unclear. This CDR3 comprises 13 residues. The germline V gene encodes CDR1 MRHNA and CDR2 SNTAGT. The V end was cut by 6 bases, the J end by 7 bases, with 15 bases between.

The chain couples TRBV27 to TRBJ1-6, with 9 bases that match TRBD1. Germline trimming cut 8 bases from V and 8 bases from J; bases unmatched to any gene: 7. Germline loops: CDR1 MNHEY, CDR2 SMNVEV (reference sequence). CDR3 length: 14 residues. The CDR3 loop is CASGPDRGDSPLHF. CDR3 bases: TGTGCCAGCGGTCCCGACAGGGGGGATTCACCCCTCCACTTT.

This chain uses TRBV7-3 with TRBJ1-2; no reliable D call. There are 17 residues in the CDR3. The V and J ends lost 5 bases and 1 base respectively, with 20 bases between them. The germline V gene has CDR1 SGHTA and CDR2 FQGTGA. The CDR3, as DNA: TGTGCCAGCAGCCCCTACCATACGAGCGCGTTTAACTATGGCTACACCTTC. Protein product: CASSPYHTSAFNYGYTF.

The chain couples TRBV19 to TRBJ1-2; no clear D gene. The CDR3 totals 14 residues. CDR1 and CDR2 from the germline V gene are LNHDA and SQIVND (reference sequence). V gave up 7 bases and J gave up 0 bases, with 12 bases separating them. The CDR3 nucleotides are TGTGCCAGTAACCAACAGAAGACTAACTATGGCTACACCTTC. Translating it yields CASNQQKTNYGYTF.

The chain carries TRBV27 and TRBJ2-1; TRBD2 agrees at 7 bases. The CDR3 length is 14 residues. From germline, CDR1 is MNHEY and CDR2 SMNVEV (reference sequence). Trimming took 0 bases from V and 9 from J; bases not matched to a gene: 5. The CDR3 loop is CASSLSVTSREQFF. Written as DNA, the CDR3 is TGTGCCAGCAGTTTATCGGTGACTAGCCGTGAGCAGTTCTTC.

This clone appeared a few times. V gene TRBV7-3 combines with J gene TRBJ1-1, with a possible D match to TRBD1 (5 bases). Germline CDR1 and CDR2: SGHTA and FQGTGA. The CDR3 is 17 residues long. With 5 bases removed from V and 0 bases from J, the gap between germline ends came to 19 bases. CDR3 protein: CASSPLKGKGLNTEAFF. The DNA of the CDR3 is TGTGCCAGCAGCCCCCTAAAGGGGAAGGGGCTGAACACTGAAGCTTTCTTT.

V usage is TRBV5-1 and J usage is TRBJ2-4; 12 bases map to TRBD1. Germline V CDR1 and CDR2: SGHRS, YFSETQ. This CDR3 is built from 16 residues. V lost 0 bases to trimming and J lost 6 bases; unmatched junction nucleotides: 4. CDR3 in amino acids: CASSLGDRGRLNIQYF. The CDR3 nucleotides read TGCGCCAGCAGCTTGGGGGACAGGGGGCGACTAAACATTCAGTACTTC.

A word on this clone: At one of its ends the junction is not consistent with the germline gene, which may arise from a read error. V gene TRBV20-1 combines with J gene TRBJ2-5; D is unresolved. The CDR3 is 10 amino acids. Germline V gene sequence: CDR1 DFQATT, CDR2 SNEGSKA (reference sequence). Here the CDR3 DNA reads TGTGTTCTAGTGCGAGAGACCCAGTACTTC. This encodes CVLVRETQYF.

The gene calls are TRBV14 and TRBJ1-1; D is perhaps TRBD1 (5 bases). The V gene's germline CDR1 is SGHDN and CDR2 FVKESK. CDR3 length equals 19 residues. V was trimmed by 0 bases and J by 7 bases, leaving 27 bases between them. CDR3 nucleotide sequence: TGTGCCAGCAGCCAAGATTTGGGGGGAAAACAGAGCCCCTCCGATGAAGCTTTCTTT. Translated, it gives CASSQDLGGKQSPSDEAFF.

The chain recombines TRBV19 with TRBJ1-1; TRBD1 matches 7 bases. Germline V gives CDR1 LNHDA, CDR2 SQIVND (reference sequence). The CDR3 covers 13 residues. Germline trimming cut 3 bases from V and 11 bases from J; bases unmatched to any gene: 9. The CDR3 DNA follows: TGTGCCAGTAGTATTCAAGGGGGCCAGGAGGCTTTCTTT. Encoded protein: CASSIQGGQEAFF.

The CDR3 is CASRQGTQETQYF. The CDR3 bases are TGTGCCAGCAGACAGGGGACCCAAGAGACCCAGTACTTC. The chain carries TRBV5-4 and TRBJ2-5; 7 positions agree with TRBD1. CDR1 is SGHNT, CDR2 YYREEE, per germline (reference sequence). The junction had 2 bases not matched to a gene; V was cut back by 5 bases and J by 1 base. The CDR3 covers 13 residues. Filled out from reference TRBV5-4 and TRBJ2-5, the complete variable domain reads ETGVTQSPTHLIKTRGQQVTLRCSSQSGHNTVSWYQQALGQGPQFIFQYYREEENGRGNFPPRFSGLQFPNYSSELNVNALELDDSALYLCASRQGTQETQYFGPGTRLLVL.

This chain joins TRBV27 and TRBJ1-1; 11 bases are a match to TRBD1. The CDR3 sequence is 14 residues long. Per germline, CDR1 MNHEY and CDR2 SMNVEV (reference sequence). Trimming removed 8 bases from V and 2 bases from J; junction bases left unmatched: 4. CDR3: CASLDRGLNTEAFF. The DNA of the CDR3 is TGTGCCAGCCTGGACAGGGGGCTTAACACTGAAGCTTTCTTT.

This chain links TRBV2 with TRBJ2-7; 7 bases line up with TRBD1. The V and J ends lost 5 bases and 3 bases, in that order; junction bases with no gene match: 10. This CDR3 has 15 residues. Looked up from germline, CDR1 is SNHLY and CDR2 is FYNNEI. CDR3 nucleotides: TGTGCCAGCAGTTTCGACAGGGCTTCCTACTACGAGCAGTACTTC. Its translation is CASSFDRASYYEQYF.

CDR3 loop: CASSGGGMAGYGYTF. In nucleotides, the CDR3 is TGTGCCAGCAGTGGTGGGGGGATGGCGGGCTATGGCTACACCTTC. The chain has TRBV2 and TRBJ1-2; possible D gene TRBD1, 5 bases. Per germline, CDR1 SNHLY and CDR2 FYNNEI. The CDR3 contains 15 residues. Trimming took 4 bases from V and 4 from J, leaving 16 bases between them. The full variable domain, completed using reference TRBV2 and TRBJ1-2, is EPEVTQTPSHQVTQMGQEVILRCVPISNHLYFYWYRQILGQKVEFLVSFYNNEISEKSEIFDDQFSVERPDGSNFTLKIRSTKLEDSAMYFCASSGGGMAGYGYTFGSGTRLTVV.

The chain links TRBV5-5 to TRBJ1-1, with 11 positions matching TRBD1. CDR1 and CDR2 from the germline V gene are SGHKS and YYEKEE (reference sequence). The V and J ends lost 4 bases and 0 bases, in that order; junction bases with no gene match: 8. The CDR3 has 17 residues. The CDR3 nucleotides read TGTGCCAGCAGCGGCACGGACAGGGGGCGTCTGAACACTGAAGCTTTCTTT. Amino acids: CASSGTDRGRLNTEAFF.

The chain recombines TRBV5-1 with TRBJ1-1; possibly TRBD1 for D (6 bases). Between the trimmed V and J ends, which lost 4 bases and 7 bases, there was a span of 17 bases. Germline V gives CDR1 SGHRS, CDR2 YFSETQ. This CDR3 contains 14 residues. CDR3 sequence reads: CASSPDRSNYEAFF. CDR3 bases: TGCGCCAGCAGCCCCGACAGGTCCAACTATGAAGCTTTCTTT.

DNA for the CDR3: TGTGCCAGCATGGGTTCGGGGTTGGGAACTGAAGCTTTCTTT. As protein: CASMGSGLGTEAFF. The rearrangement joins TRBV27 to TRBJ1-1, with unresolved D. V gave up 7 bases and J gave up 5 bases, with 17 bases separating them. The CDR3 runs 14 residues. Germline CDR1 and CDR2: MNHEY and SMNVEV (reference sequence).

The V and J genes are TRBV24-1 and TRBJ1-3, with TRBD1 matching over 9 bases. CDR3 size: 17 residues. Looked up from germline, CDR1 is KGHDR and CDR2 is SFDVKD. The trim removed 4 bases at V and 2 bases at J, leaving 8 bases unmatched. CDR3 in DNA: TGTGCCACCAGTGACAGTCCCGGGACAGGGACTGGAAACACCATATATTTT. Amino acids: CATSDSPGTGTGNTIYF.

The chain uses TRBV2 and TRBJ2-5, with unresolved D. V shed 7 bases and J shed 2 bases, with 20 bases lying between them. This CDR3 has 16 residues. Germline CDR1 reads SNHLY; CDR2 reads FYNNEI. CDR3 in DNA: TGTGCCAGCACTCTTCTGAGGAGTCAGTGGCAAGAGACCCAGTACTTC. The encoded protein is CASTLLRSQWQETQYF. Filled out from reference TRBV2 and TRBJ2-5, the complete variable domain reads EPEVTQTPSHQVTQMGQEVILRCVPISNHLYFYWYRQILGQKVEFLVSFYNNEISEKSEIFDDQFSVERPDGSNFTLKIRSTKLEDSAMYFCASTLLRSQWQETQYFGPGTRLLVL.

This sequence joins TRBV6-1 and TRBJ2-5; 8 bases map to TRBD1. The junction had 5 bases not matched to a gene; V was cut back by 0 bases and J by 5 bases. Germline V gives CDR1 MNHNS, CDR2 SASEGT. The CDR3 contains 15 residues. This CDR3 reads CASSEANRGSETQYF. CDR3 in DNA: TGTGCCAGCAGTGAAGCGAACAGGGGGTCGGAGACCCAGTACTTC.

The chain is built from TRBV23-1 and TRBJ2-1; D gene unclear. TRBV23-1 is an ORF, with its function uncertain. With 4 bases removed from V and 12 bases from J, the gap between germline ends came to 7 bases. This CDR3 contains 10 residues. CDR3 loop: CASSRRGQFF. CDR3 bases: TGCGCCAGCAGTCGAAGAGGGCAGTTCTTC.

A few counts support this clone. The rearrangement links TRBV12-3 or TRBV12-4 to TRBJ1-2, with TRBD1 as a possible D gene (6 bases). This CDR3 contains 13 residues. Trimming removed 3 bases at V and 5 bases at J, with 10 bases between. Here the CDR3 DNA reads TGTGCCAGCAGTTTCGGCAGGGGATATGGCTACACCTTC. It yields the protein CASSFGRGYGYTF.

A word on this clone: Other nucleotide sequences in the sample specify the same CDR3. CDR3 loop: CASSLVEGTEAFF. CDR3 nucleotides: TGTGCCAGCAGTTTAGTGGAGGGGACTGAAGCTTTCTTT. This sequence joins TRBV27 and TRBJ1-1; a weak D match, TRBD1 (5 bases). The CDR3 is 13 amino acids. CDR1 MNHEY and CDR2 SMNVEV come from the germline V gene (reference sequence). V lost 2 bases, J lost 5 bases, and 9 bases lay in between.

The V call is TRBV7-2, the J call TRBJ1-5; TRBD1 agrees at 8 bases. There are 14 residues in the CDR3. The J segment lost 9 bases and the V segment lost 5 bases, leaving 9 bases of the junction unmatched. Germline V gene sequence: CDR1 SGHTA, CDR2 FQGNSA. CDR3 amino acids: CASSPQGVPGPQHF. CDR3 DNA sequence: TGTGCCAGCAGCCCACAGGGGGTGCCGGGGCCCCAGCATTTT.